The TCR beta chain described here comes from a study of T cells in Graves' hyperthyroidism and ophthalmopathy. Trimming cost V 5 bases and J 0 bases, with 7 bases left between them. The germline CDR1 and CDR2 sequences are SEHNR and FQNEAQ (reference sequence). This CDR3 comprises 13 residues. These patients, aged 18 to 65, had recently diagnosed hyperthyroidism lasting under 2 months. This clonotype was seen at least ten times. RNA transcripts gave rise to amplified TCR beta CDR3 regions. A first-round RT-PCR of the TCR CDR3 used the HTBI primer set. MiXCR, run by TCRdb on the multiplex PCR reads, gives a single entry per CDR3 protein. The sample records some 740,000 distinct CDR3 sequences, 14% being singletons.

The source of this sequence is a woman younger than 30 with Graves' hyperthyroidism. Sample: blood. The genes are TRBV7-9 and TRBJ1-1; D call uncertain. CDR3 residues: CASSRVVNTEAFF. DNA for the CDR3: TGTGCCAGCAGCAGGGTGGTGAACACTGAAGCTTTCTTT.